Shown below are 15 T cell receptor beta chains from a single sample sequenced in a study of identical twins. Each CDR3 protein is one row after TCRdb ran MiXCR on the 5' RACE reads. The data contain around 480,000 distinct CDR3 sequences, about 14% of them singletons. The data were also submitted as part of a second study, on yellow fever vaccine responses in identical twins.

The specimen sequenced was CD4+ T cells sorted from blood. Source of these receptors: a young woman in good health.

This clonotype turned up a few times. The rearrangement uses TRBV4-2 and TRBJ2-7; a possible D gene is TRBD1 (6 bases). Trimming pared 0 bases from V and 0 bases from J, leaving 15 bases between. The CDR3 spans 17 residues. The germline V gene has CDR1 LGHNA and CDR2 YNFKEQ. The CDR3 spells CASSQEQGPRSSYEQYF. The CDR3 bases are TGTGCCAGCAGCCAAGAACAGGGACCGCGAAGCTCCTACGAGCAGTACTTC.

This clonotype was detected only a few times. V is TRBV7-2 and J is TRBJ2-7; D is uncertain. The CDR3 totals 12 residues. Trimming removed 5 bases from V and 3 bases from J, with 8 bases in between. Germline V gene data show CDR1 as SGHTA and CDR2 as FQGNSA. The CDR3 sequence is CASSNTGYEQYF. CDR3 nucleotide sequence: TGTGCCAGCAGCAACACTGGCTACGAGCAGTACTTC.

The rearrangement uses TRBV20-1 and TRBJ2-7; 7 positions agree with TRBD2. CDR3 length equals 13 residues. V lost 6 bases and J lost 3; bases outside the gene matches: 8. Germline V lookup: CDR1 DFQATT, CDR2 SNEGSKA (reference sequence). CDR3 protein: CSAGLVTGYEQYF. Here the CDR3 DNA reads TGCAGTGCCGGACTAGTTACGGGCTACGAGCAGTACTTC.

This clonotype was observed a few times. The V and J genes are TRBV4-1 and TRBJ1-5; no clear D gene. The CDR3 consists of 15 residues. V was cut by 1 base and J by 0 bases, with 7 bases left in between. Germline CDR1 is MGHRA and CDR2 is YSYEKL. The DNA for the CDR3 is TGCGCCAGCAGCCAAGGACAAGTTAGCAATCAGCCCCAGCATTTT. Translation: CASSQGQVSNQPQHF.

This clonotype was detected only a few times. Here the CDR3 reads CASSGRDRGAAGDYEQYF. The CDR3 DNA is TGTGCCAGCAGCGGAAGGGACAGGGGAGCGGCCGGAGACTACGAGCAGTACTTC. The J gene is TRBJ2-7, the V gene TRBV11-2, with 10 bases fitting TRBD1. The junction had 16 bases not matched to a gene; V was cut back by 5 bases and J by 3 bases. In germline, CDR1 is SGHAT, CDR2 FQNNGV. The CDR3 consists of 18 residues.

The CDR3 DNA reads TGTGCCAGCAGCGTTACAGGGGGCTCGGATGCGCAAGAGACCCAGTACTTC. It translates to CASSVTGGSDAQETQYF. The rearrangement uses TRBV9 and TRBJ2-5; 9 bases match TRBD1. The CDR3 covers 17 residues. Germline loops: CDR1 SGDLS, CDR2 YYNGEE. The junction had 10 bases not matched to a gene; V was cut back by 2 bases and J by 2 bases.

The rearrangement joins TRBV6-5 to TRBJ1-1; TRBD1 might be the D (5 bases). CDR1 and CDR2 from the germline V gene are MNHEY and SVGAGI. The CDR3 runs to 14 residues. The V gene lost 0 bases and the J gene lost 3 bases, with 8 bases spanning the gap. The CDR3 bases are TGTGCCAGCAGTTACTCCTGGGGGGACACTGAAGCTTTCTTT. It codes for CASSYSWGDTEAFF.

This clonotype was observed a few times. V and J are TRBV5-4 and TRBJ2-3; TRBD2 aligns across 10 bases. CDR1 and CDR2 from the germline V gene are SGHNT and YYREEE (reference sequence). The CDR3 loop spans 14 amino acids. Unmatched junction bases numbered 3, after V lost 4 bases and J lost 4 bases. DNA for the CDR3: TGTGCCAGCAGCGAGCGGGGGGGAGCAGATACGCAGTATTTT. It specifies CASSERGGADTQYF.

This clonotype was observed at least ten times. This chain's CDR3 is CASRPTGVGSYNEQFF. CDR3 nucleotide sequence: TGTGCCAGCAGACCAACAGGGGTAGGCTCCTACAATGAGCAGTTCTTC. The chain has TRBV12-3 or TRBV12-4 and TRBJ2-1; 7 nucleotides align to TRBD1. The CDR3 is 16 amino acids. V dropped 6 bases and J dropped 0; count of bases not matched to a gene: 8.

The chain links TRBV7-8 to TRBJ2-5, with TRBD2 matching over 15 bases. This CDR3 spans 19 amino acids. The J segment lost 2 bases and the V segment lost 0 bases, leaving 7 bases of the junction unmatched. Germline V gene lookup returns CDR1 SGHVS and CDR2 FQNEAQ. CDR3 nucleotide sequence: TGTGCCAGCAGCTTAGCGCCCCGGACTAGCGGGAGGGGGCAAGAGACCCAGTACTTC. This sequence encodes CASSLAPRTSGRGQETQYF.

This clonotype appeared many times. The V and J genes are TRBV12-3 or TRBV12-4 and TRBJ2-3; unclear D gene. Trimming stripped 3 bases from V and 0 bases from J, with 10 bases between. The CDR3 is 15 amino acids. The CDR3 is CASSFRSASTDTQYF. As DNA, the CDR3 is TGTGCCAGCAGTTTTCGTTCGGCTAGCACAGATACGCAGTATTTT.

This clonotype showed up just a few times. This chain joins TRBV6-1 and TRBJ1-2, with 11 bases identical to TRBD1. The CDR3 length is 16 residues. V was clipped by 6 bases and J by 3 bases; unmatched bases: 9. Germline V gives CDR1 MNHNS, CDR2 SASEGT. The CDR3 DNA reads TGTGCCAGCAGCCCCCTAAGGACAGGGGGCCACTATGGCTACACCTTC. This codes for CASSPLRTGGHYGYTF.

A few counts support this clonotype. The chain recombines TRBV27 with TRBJ2-2; D remains unclear. This CDR3 has 15 amino acids. The germline V gene encodes CDR1 MNHEY and CDR2 SMNVEV (reference sequence). With 7 bases removed from V and 3 bases from J, the gap between germline ends came to 15 bases. The CDR3 here is CASTHRLAYTGELFF. In DNA form, the CDR3 reads TGTGCCAGCACCCACCGACTGGCCTACACCGGGGAGCTGTTTTTT.

The rearrangement uses TRBV5-1 and TRBJ2-3; tentative D call: TRBD1 (5 bases). This CDR3 spans 15 amino acids. Deletions cut 0 bases from V and 2 bases from J, with 10 bases between. Germline lookup yields CDR1 SGHRS and CDR2 YFSETQ. The CDR3 sequence: CASSLVQGNTDTQYF. The DNA of the CDR3 is TGCGCCAGCAGCTTGGTTCAGGGTAACACAGATACGCAGTATTTT.

The chain joins TRBV5-1 to TRBJ2-5; D gene unclear. This CDR3 spans 18 amino acids. With 1 base removed from V and 4 bases from J, the gap between germline ends came to 23 bases. Per the germline V gene, CDR1 is SGHRS and CDR2 is YFSETQ. The CDR3 sequence: CASSLKSGYLGKGETQYF. CDR3 in DNA: TGCGCCAGCAGCTTGAAATCGGGCTACTTAGGGAAAGGAGAGACCCAGTACTTC.